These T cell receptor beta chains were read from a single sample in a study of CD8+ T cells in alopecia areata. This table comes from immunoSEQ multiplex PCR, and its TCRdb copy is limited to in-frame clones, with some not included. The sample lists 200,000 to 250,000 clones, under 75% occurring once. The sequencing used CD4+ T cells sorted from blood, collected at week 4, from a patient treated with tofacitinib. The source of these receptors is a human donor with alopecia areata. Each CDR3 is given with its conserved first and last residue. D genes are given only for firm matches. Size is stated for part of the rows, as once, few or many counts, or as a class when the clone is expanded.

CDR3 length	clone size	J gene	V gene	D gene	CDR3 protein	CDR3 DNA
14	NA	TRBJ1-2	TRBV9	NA	CASSVSTENYGYTF	TGTGCCAGCAGCGTGTCGACAGAGAACTATGGCTACACCTTC
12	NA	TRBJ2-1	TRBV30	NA	CAWSVRGNEQFF	TGTGCCTGGAGTGTGAGAGGGAATGAGCAGTTCTTC
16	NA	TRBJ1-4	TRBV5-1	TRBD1	CASSPGTAGAGEKLFF	TGCGCCAGCAGTCCCGGGACAGCAGGGGCAGGCGAAAAACTGTTTTTT
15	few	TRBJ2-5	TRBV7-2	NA	CASRAMGWLEETQYF	TGTGCCAGCAGGGCAATGGGGTGGTTAGAAGAGACCCAGTACTTC
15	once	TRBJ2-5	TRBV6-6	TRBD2	CASRYYGTTQETQYF	TGTGCCAGCAGGTACTACGGGACTACCCAAGAGACCCAGTACTTC
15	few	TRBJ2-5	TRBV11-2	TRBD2	CASSPGLAGRETQYF	TGTGCCAGCAGCCCCGGACTAGCGGGGAGAGAGACCCAGTACTTC
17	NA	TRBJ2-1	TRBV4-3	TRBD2	CASSQEGRLAGQHEQFF	TGCGCCAGCAGCCAAGAGGGGAGGCTAGCGGGGCAGCATGAGCAGTTCTTC
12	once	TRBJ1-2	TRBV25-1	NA	CASSEVGSGYTF	TGTGCCAGCAGTGAGGTAGGGAGCGGCTACACCTTC
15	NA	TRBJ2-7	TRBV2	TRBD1	CASRTGGKDSYEQYF	TGTGCCAGCAGGACAGGGGGCAAGGACTCCTACGAGCAGTACTTC
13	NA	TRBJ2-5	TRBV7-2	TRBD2	CASAGGGRETQYF	TGTGCCAGCGCCGGCGGGGGACGAGAGACCCAGTACTTC
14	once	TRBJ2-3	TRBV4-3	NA	CASSQASSTDTQYF	TGCGCCAGCAGCCAAGCATCTAGTACAGATACGCAGTATTTT
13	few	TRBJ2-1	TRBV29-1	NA	CSGWVGVYNEQFF	TGCAGCGGCTGGGTTGGGGTTTACAATGAGCAGTTCTTC
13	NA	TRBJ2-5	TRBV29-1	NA	CSVEDRAGETQYF	TGCAGCGTTGAAGACAGGGCGGGAGAGACCCAGTACTTC
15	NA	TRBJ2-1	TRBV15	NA	CATSSARGSYNEQFF	TGTGCCACCAGCAGTGCGAGGGGCTCCTACAATGAGCAGTTCTTC
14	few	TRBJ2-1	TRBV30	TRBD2	CASTLAGGPNEQFF	TGTGCCTCTACCCTAGCGGGGGGGCCCAATGAGCAGTTCTTC
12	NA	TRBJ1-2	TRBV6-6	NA	CATDNRVYGYTF	TGTGCCACAGATAACAGGGTTTACGGCTACACCTTC